These 29 T cell receptor beta chains share one sample of origin, sequenced in a study of shared clonotypes between healthy human individuals. TCRdb's copy holds only in-frame clones and misses some; the assay was immunoSEQ multiplex PCR. The table has fewer than 650,000 clones, 76% seen once; the top ten hold approximately 13%. Sequences were obtained from PBMCs. These receptors all stem from a woman aged 40 to 50 in good health. Some clones in this sample may be carry-over from other donors' samples.

Comment on this clone: The same CDR3 is also encoded by other DNA sequences in this sample. The chain couples TRBV27 to TRBJ2-7; TRBD2 aligns across 8 bases. The CDR3 contains 14 residues. Germline CDR1 and CDR2: MNHEY and SMNVEV (reference sequence). The ends lost 2 bases at V and 2 bases at J; junction bases unmatched: 2. The CDR3 DNA reads TGTGCCAGCAGTTTAGCGGGAGGCCCCTACGAGCAGTACTTC. It translates to CASSLAGGPYEQYF.

This sequence joins TRBV27 and TRBJ2-1; 8 positions match TRBD1. CDR3 size: 16 residues. CDR1 MNHEY and CDR2 SMNVEV come from the germline V gene (reference sequence). V lost 5 bases and J lost 0; bases outside the gene matches: 6. For the CDR3, the DNA is TGTGCCAGCAGTCCCCCCGACAGGGGCTCCTACAATGAGCAGTTCTTC. Translated: CASSPPDRGSYNEQFF.

The chain employs TRBV28 and TRBJ2-7, with D maybe TRBD1 (6 bases). The V and J ends lost 3 bases and 0 bases respectively, with 12 bases between them. Germline CDR1 and CDR2: MDHEN and SYDVKM. The length of the CDR3 is 15 residues. The CDR3 DNA follows: TGTGCCAGCAGTTTCATGGACAGACTCTCCTACGAGCAGTACTTC. It yields the protein CASSFMDRLSYEQYF.

This clone was observed a single time. This chain connects TRBV9 to TRBJ2-1, with 9 bases lining up with TRBD2. Trimming at V came to 4 bases and at J to 0 bases, leaving 5 bases not matched to a gene. There are 16 residues in the CDR3. The germline V gene encodes CDR1 SGDLS and CDR2 YYNGEE. Here the CDR3 reads CASSLAGVSSYNEQFF. The CDR3 bases are TGTGCCAGCAGCTTAGCGGGAGTTAGCTCCTACAATGAGCAGTTCTTC.

The gene calls are TRBV11-2 and TRBJ1-2; 8 positions agree with TRBD1. CDR1 is SGHAT and CDR2 is FQNNGV in the germline V gene. J gave up 7 bases and V 6 bases, and 10 bases lay outside the gene matches. This CDR3 has 14 residues. Here the CDR3 DNA reads TGTGCCAGCAGTATTAGGACAGGGATAGGTGGCTACACCTTC. This encodes CASSIRTGIGGYTF. Looking up the rest from reference TRBV11-2 and TRBJ1-2 gives the full variable domain: EAGVAQSPRYKIIEKRQSVAFWCNPISGHATLYWYQQILGQGPKLLIQFQNNGVVDDSQLPKDRFSAERLKGVDSTLKIQPAKLEDSAVYLCASSIRTGIGGYTFGSGTRLTVV.

A word on this clone: This likely reflects a read error, since a far larger clone is one base away. The chain links TRBV30 to TRBJ2-1; possibly TRBD1 or TRBD2 for D (5 bases each). V lost 1 base and J 9 bases, leaving 10 bases between the germline ends. This CDR3 is built from 12 residues. Germline lookup yields CDR1 GTSNPN and CDR2 SVGIG (reference sequence). The CDR3 region is CAWSAWGSEQFF. CDR3 DNA sequence: TGTGCCTGGAGTGCATGGGGGAGTGAGCAGTTCTTC.

The chain combines TRBV2 with TRBJ2-7; maybe TRBD2 (6 bases). V was clipped by 7 bases and J by 2 bases, with 15 bases between them. This CDR3 has 14 amino acids. CDR1 is SNHLY and CDR2 is FYNNEI in the germline V gene. The CDR3 DNA reads as TGTGCCAGCAATATGGTAAGGGAGGCCTACGAGCAGTACTTC. This translates into CASNMVREAYEQYF.

The rearrangement joins TRBV6-5 to TRBJ1-1; D remains ambiguous. The CDR3 contains 14 residues. The V end was cut by 2 bases, the J end by 4 bases, with 11 bases between. From germline, CDR1 is MNHEY and CDR2 SVGAGI. The CDR3 here is CASSYVPGFTEAFF. As DNA, the CDR3 is TGTGCCAGCAGTTACGTTCCGGGGTTCACTGAAGCTTTCTTT.

This clone has just a few counts. The chain combines TRBV7-9 with TRBJ1-1; D possibly corresponds to TRBD1 (6 bases). Trimming cost V 8 bases and J 0 bases, with 13 bases left between them. Per the germline V gene, CDR1 is SEHNR and CDR2 is FQNEAQ (reference sequence). This CDR3 has 14 amino acids. The CDR3 DNA reads TGTGCCAGCGGCGGGGGGGCCCTGAACACTGAAGCTTTCTTT. Translation: CASGGGALNTEAFF.

V is TRBV28 and J is TRBJ2-7; TRBD1 matches 9 bases. V was pared by 8 bases and J by 5 bases, with 13 bases of the junction left unmatched. This CDR3 spans 15 amino acids. Germline V gives CDR1 MDHEN, CDR2 SYDVKM. CDR3 protein: CASGQIDRGDNEQYF. In DNA, the CDR3 is TGTGCCAGCGGGCAAATCGACAGGGGGGATAACGAGCAGTACTTC.

This clone has just one count. The chain employs TRBV7-8 and TRBJ1-3, with D unresolved. The length of the CDR3 is 16 residues. V shed 1 base and J shed 4 bases, with 14 bases lying between them. Germline V gene sequence: CDR1 SGHVS, CDR2 FQNEAQ. The CDR3 is CASSLVRARTGNTIYF. Written as DNA, the CDR3 is TGTGCCAGCAGCTTAGTGCGGGCAAGGACGGGAAACACCATATATTTT.

At least ten counts were recorded for this clone. V usage is TRBV2 and J usage is TRBJ2-7; 12 positions match TRBD1. This CDR3 comprises 15 residues. The germline CDR1 and CDR2 sequences are SNHLY and FYNNEI. Losses at the gene ends were 2 bases for V and 6 bases for J; bases not matched to a gene: 5. This CDR3 reads CASSEWDRGLVEQYF. CDR3 sequence (DNA): TGTGCCAGCAGTGAATGGGACAGGGGGCTAGTCGAGCAGTACTTC.

V usage is TRBV29-1 and J usage is TRBJ1-2; D is possibly TRBD1 (6 bases). The CDR3 has 13 residues. Germline lookup yields CDR1 SQVTM and CDR2 ANQGSEA. V lost 3 bases to trimming and J lost 2 bases, with 10 bases between them. CDR3 protein: CSVDTQGNYGYTF. The CDR3 coding sequence is TGCAGCGTTGACACACAGGGCAACTATGGCTACACCTTC.

This rearrangement joins TRBV28 to TRBJ2-1, with TRBD2 as a possible D gene (6 bases). Germline V gene lookup returns CDR1 MDHEN and CDR2 SYDVKM. Between the trimmed V and J ends, which lost 8 bases and 5 bases, there was a span of 16 bases. The CDR3 covers 14 residues. The CDR3 spells CASHAGSSNNEQFF. As DNA, the CDR3 is TGTGCCAGCCATGCGGGGAGCAGCAACAATGAGCAGTTCTTC.

This clone was seen once. The CDR3: CASSLEFYEQYF. CDR3 sequence (DNA): TGTGCCAGCAGTTTGGAGTTCTACGAGCAGTACTTC. The chain joins TRBV28 to TRBJ2-7; D not resolved. The CDR3 covers 12 residues. V was pared by 3 bases and J by 3 bases, with 6 bases between. Germline V gene lookup returns CDR1 MDHEN and CDR2 SYDVKM.

The chain joins TRBV30 to TRBJ1-1; D ambiguous. The CDR3 is 13 amino acids. CDR1 is GTSNPN and CDR2 is SVGIG in the germline V gene (reference sequence). Trimming pared 4 bases from V and 1 base from J, leaving 10 bases between. This CDR3 is CAWKTRENTEAFF. CDR3 sequence (DNA): TGTGCCTGGAAAACCCGGGAGAACACTGAAGCTTTCTTT.

The V and J genes are TRBV6-5 and TRBJ2-7; no clear D. Trimming pared 2 bases from V and 0 bases from J, leaving 8 bases between. The CDR3 length is 14 residues. Looked up from germline, CDR1 is MNHEY and CDR2 is SVGAGI. The CDR3 loop reads CASSYGESSYEQYF. CDR3 DNA: TGTGCCAGCAGTTACGGCGAGAGCTCCTACGAGCAGTACTTC.

This clone was counted only a few times. This chain uses TRBV19 with TRBJ2-3; TRBD1 matches at 8 bases. The CDR3 loop spans 14 amino acids. V shed 4 bases, J shed 4 bases, and the junction held 4 bases outside the gene matches. Germline V CDR1 and CDR2: LNHDA, SQIVND (reference sequence). The CDR3 sequence is CASSRDRFSDTQYF. Here the CDR3 DNA reads TGTGCCAGTAGTAGGGACAGGTTCTCAGATACGCAGTATTTT.

The chain links TRBV10-3 to TRBJ1-1; D is unclear. CDR3 length: 13 residues. V lost 10 bases to trimming and J lost 0 bases, with 12 bases between them. Per the germline V gene, CDR1 is ENHRY and CDR2 is SYGVKD. CDR3 in amino acids: CATQAVMNTEAFF. The CDR3 bases are TGTGCCACCCAGGCCGTCATGAACACTGAAGCTTTCTTT.

This clone was seen only a few times. The rearrangement uses TRBV27 and TRBJ1-4, with D possibly TRBD1 on 6 matching bases. V gave up 5 bases and J gave up 3 bases, with 16 bases separating them. The germline CDR1 and CDR2 sequences are MNHEY and SMNVEV (reference sequence). This CDR3 spans 16 amino acids. In nucleotides, the CDR3 is TGTGCCAGCAGTAGCAGGGGCCGCTTCTCTAATGAAAAACTGTTTTTT. Translating it yields CASSSRGRFSNEKLFF.

The rearrangement links TRBV28 to TRBJ1-4; D might be TRBD1 (5 bases). V lost 3 bases and J lost 10, with 15 bases in between. Germline-derived CDR1 and CDR2 are MDHEN and SYDVKM. The CDR3 is 14 residues long. The CDR3 DNA follows: TGTGCCAGCAGTTTCCCAGGGTTGGGTGGAAAACTGTTTTTT. This encodes CASSFPGLGGKLFF.

The rearrangement joins TRBV23-1 to TRBJ2-5; 8 positions agree with TRBD1. TRBV23-1 belongs to the ORF category, with a function that is uncertain. Unmatched junction bases numbered 9, after V lost 2 bases and J lost 4 bases. The CDR3 length is 16 residues. In DNA, the CDR3 is TGCGCCAGCAGTCAAAGTCTAGCCAGGGGGCGAGAGACCCAGTACTTC. Translating it yields CASSQSLARGRETQYF.

The J gene is TRBJ2-2, the V gene TRBV5-1; 8 bases map to TRBD2. V lost 3 bases and J lost 6; bases outside the gene matches: 4. CDR1 is SGHRS and CDR2 is YFSETQ in the germline V gene. The CDR3 sequence is 14 residues long. DNA for the CDR3: TGCGCCAGCAGCTGGGTAGCGGGACCCGGGGAGCTGTTTTTT. It is translated as CASSWVAGPGELFF.

Remarks on this clone: This probably arose from a read error, given a far larger clone one base away. The identical CDR3 is also encoded by other nucleotide sequences in the sample. The rearrangement links TRBV5-8 to TRBJ2-7; no definite D call. Germline CDR1 is SGHTS and CDR2 is YDEGEE. V was clipped by 1 base and J by 0 bases, with 5 bases between them. This CDR3 comprises 13 residues. The CDR3 region has the DNA TGTGCCAGCAGCTTGCAGAGCTCCTACGAGCAGTACTTC. It is translated as CASSLQSSYEQYF. Supplemented by reference TRBV5-8 and TRBJ2-7, the full variable domain reads EAGVTQSPTHLIKTRGQQATLRCSPISGHTSVYWYQQALGLGLQFLLWYDEGEERNRGNFPPRFSGRQFPNYSSELNVNALELEDSALYLCASSLQSSYEQYFGPGTRLTVT.

The chain is built from TRBV10-1 and TRBJ2-6; D not resolved. This CDR3 has 17 residues. CDR1 is WNHNN and CDR2 is SYGVQD in the germline V gene (reference sequence). The V and J ends lost 0 bases and 0 bases respectively, with 9 bases between them. The DNA for the CDR3 is TGCGCCAGCAGTGAGTCGAACGCCGGCTCTGGGGCCAACGTCCTGACTTTC. As protein: CASSESNAGSGANVLTF.

In its sample, this clone was seen many times. J is TRBJ2-1 and V is TRBV19, with 8 bases fitting TRBD2. The CDR3 consists of 14 residues. In germline, CDR1 is LNHDA, CDR2 SQIVND (reference sequence). Germline trimming cut 4 bases from V and 4 bases from J; bases unmatched to any gene: 3. CDR3 sequence reads: CASSKRERYNEQFF. In DNA form, the CDR3 reads TGTGCCAGTAGTAAGCGGGAGCGTTACAATGAGCAGTTCTTC.

The chain links TRBV28 to TRBJ2-1; 10 bases agree with TRBD2. The CDR3 is made up of 13 amino acids. The V and J ends lost 6 bases and 13 bases, in that order; junction bases with no gene match: 9. Germline-derived CDR1 and CDR2 are MDHEN and SYDVKM. CDR3 residues: CASRDRGLADQFF. The DNA of the CDR3 is TGTGCCAGCAGGGATCGTGGACTAGCGGACCAGTTCTTC. Looking up the rest from reference TRBV28 and TRBJ2-1 gives the full variable domain: DVKVTQSSRYLVKRTGEKVFLECVQDMDHENMFWYRQDPGLGLRLIYFSYDVKMKEKGDIPEGYSVSREKKERFSLILESASTNQTSMYLCASRDRGLADQFFGPGTRLTVL.

This clone occurred once. The chain carries TRBV5-5 and TRBJ1-4, with TRBD1 as a possible D gene (5 bases). The V end was cut by 4 bases, the J end by 5 bases, with 12 bases between. Germline CDR1 is SGHKS and CDR2 is YYEKEE (reference sequence). CDR3 length equals 14 residues. CDR3 amino acids: CASSVRGPNEKLFF. The CDR3 bases are TGTGCCAGCAGCGTCCGGGGCCCGAATGAAAAACTGTTTTTT.

This chain links TRBV7-6 with TRBJ2-7; 7 nucleotides match TRBD2. This CDR3 comprises 18 residues. CDR1 SGHVS and CDR2 FNYEAQ come from the germline V gene. V lost 1 base and J lost 3; bases outside the gene matches: 15. DNA for the CDR3: TGTGCCAGCAGCTTAGTTCCAGCCTTACTCGGGAGGAGCTACGAGCAGTACTTC. This codes for CASSLVPALLGRSYEQYF.